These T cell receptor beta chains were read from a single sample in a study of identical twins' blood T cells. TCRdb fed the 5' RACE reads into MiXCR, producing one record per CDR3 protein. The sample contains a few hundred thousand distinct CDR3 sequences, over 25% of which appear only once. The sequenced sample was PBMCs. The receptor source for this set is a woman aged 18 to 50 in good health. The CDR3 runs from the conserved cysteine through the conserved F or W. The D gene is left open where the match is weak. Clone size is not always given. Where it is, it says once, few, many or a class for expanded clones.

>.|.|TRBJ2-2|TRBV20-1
TGCAGTGCTAGTCCCAGGGCGTTCGGGGAGCTGTTTTTT
CSASPRAFGELFF
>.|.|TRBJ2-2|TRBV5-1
TGCGCCAGCAGGCAAATCTCCGGGACCTTAATTTTTACCGGGGAGCTGTTTTTT
CASRQISGTLIFTGELFF
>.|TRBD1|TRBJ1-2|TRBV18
TGTGCCAGCTCACCAGGGAAGACAGGGCAATCTGGCTACACCTTC
CASSPGKTGQSGYTF
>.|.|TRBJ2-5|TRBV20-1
TGCAGTGCTAGATCTCCGTACCAAGAGACCCAGTACTTC
CSARSPYQETQYF
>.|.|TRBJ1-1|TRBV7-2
TGTGCCAGCTCTCGTCAGTCCGGGGGTCACACTGAAGTTTTCTTT
CASSRQSGGHTEVFF
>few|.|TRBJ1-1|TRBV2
TGTGCCTGTAGGGGCGACCATAACACTGAAGCTTTCTTT
CACRGDHNTEAFF
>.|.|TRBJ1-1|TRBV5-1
TGCGCCAGCAGCCCCCATCCCTTTGGGACTGAAGCTTTCTTT
CASSPHPFGTEAFF
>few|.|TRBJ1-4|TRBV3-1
TGTGCCAGCAGCCAAGAGGTCGGGGGGGATGAAAAACTGTTTTTT
CASSQEVGGDEKLFF
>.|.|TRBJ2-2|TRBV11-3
TGTGCCAGCAGCTTAGCGGACAGCACCGGGGAGCTGTTTTTT
CASSLADSTGELFF
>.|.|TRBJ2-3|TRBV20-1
TGCAGTGTAGAGCTCTCCACGGATACGCAGTATTTT
CSVELSTDTQYF
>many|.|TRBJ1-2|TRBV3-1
TGTGCCAGCAGCTTCCGGACAGAATTCTATGGCTACACCTTC
CASSFRTEFYGYTF
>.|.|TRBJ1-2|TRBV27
TGTGCCAGCAGTCTCAATCCAGGATTCGGCTACGCCTTC
CASSLNPGFGYAF
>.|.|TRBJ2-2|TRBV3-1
TGTGCCAGCAGCGAATTCGGGACTGCCACACGCACCGGGGAGCTGTTTTTT
CASSEFGTATRTGELFF
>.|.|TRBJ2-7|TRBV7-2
TGTGCCAGCAGCTTAGACAGGGACCCATCCTACGAGCAGTACTTC
CASSLDRDPSYEQYF
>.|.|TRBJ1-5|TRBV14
TGTGCCAGCAGCCAATCAGGTGGGGCCCAGCATTTT
CASSQSGGAQHF
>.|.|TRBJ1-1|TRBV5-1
TGCGCCAGCGGATTTGACGGGAACACTGAAGCTTTCTTT
CASGFDGNTEAFF
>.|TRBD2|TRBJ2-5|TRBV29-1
TGCAGCGCCCGACCGACTAGCGGAGAATCTCTGGAGACCCAGTACTTC
CSARPTSGESLETQYF
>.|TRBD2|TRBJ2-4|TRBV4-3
TGCGCCAGCAGCCAAGTGTTAGCGGGAGCCAAAAGCATTCAGTACTTC
CASSQVLAGAKSIQYF
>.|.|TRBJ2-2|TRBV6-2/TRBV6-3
TGTGCCAGCAGACAGGGATCCACTGGCGGGGAGCTGTTTTTT
CASRQGSTGGELFF
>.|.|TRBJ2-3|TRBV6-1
TGTGCCAGCAGTGAACGTGTTCTACGCCGGTATTTT
CASSERVLRRYF
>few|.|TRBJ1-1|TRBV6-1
TGTGCCAGCAGTGTAAAGGGGAGCACTGAAGCTTTCTTT
CASSVKGSTEAFF
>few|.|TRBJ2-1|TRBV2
TGTGCCACGACTCTGGCGGGCGACGACTACAATGAGCAGTTCTTC
CATTLAGDDYNEQFF
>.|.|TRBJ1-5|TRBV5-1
TGCGCCAGCACCCGGGGGGAGAACAATCAGCCCCAGCATTTT
CASTRGENNQPQHF
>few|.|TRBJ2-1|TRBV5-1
TGCGCCAGCAGCTTGGTTTACGGGACGCACTCCTACAATGAGCAGTTCTTC
CASSLVYGTHSYNEQFF
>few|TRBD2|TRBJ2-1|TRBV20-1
TGCAGTGCTAGAGAAGAGGGCCTAGCGGGATGGGATGAGCAGTTCTTC
CSAREEGLAGWDEQFF
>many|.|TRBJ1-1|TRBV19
TGTGCCAGTAGTATCCGGCTGAACACTGAAGCTTTCTTT
CASSIRLNTEAFF